The clone carrying this TCR beta chain was seen ten or more times. The antigen is unknown. Trimming pared 4 bases from V and 4 bases from J, leaving 3 bases between. Germline values: CDR1 SGHDT, CDR2 YYEEEE. CDR3 length: 11 residues. TCR beta CDR3 sequences were amplified from RNA transcripts. Initially, a first-round RT-PCR of the TCR CDR3 employed the HTBI primer set. TCRdb redid the calling of the multiplex PCR reads with MiXCR, one entry per CDR3 protein. The table has 400,000 to 500,000 distinct CDR3 sequences, about an eighth seen once; the top ten hold about a sixth. The source of the sample is a study of T cells in Graves' hyperthyroidism and ophthalmopathy. General study results and limits: A model of 13 V-J features distinguished ophthalmopathy from stable hyperthyroidism.

The source of this sequence is a woman aged 18-30 years with Graves' hyperthyroidism. Sequenced sample: blood. The chain carries TRBV5-6 and TRBJ2-1, with D unresolved. The CDR3 is CASSMYNEQFF. In nucleotides, the CDR3 is TGTGCCAGCAGCATGTACAATGAGCAGTTCTTC.